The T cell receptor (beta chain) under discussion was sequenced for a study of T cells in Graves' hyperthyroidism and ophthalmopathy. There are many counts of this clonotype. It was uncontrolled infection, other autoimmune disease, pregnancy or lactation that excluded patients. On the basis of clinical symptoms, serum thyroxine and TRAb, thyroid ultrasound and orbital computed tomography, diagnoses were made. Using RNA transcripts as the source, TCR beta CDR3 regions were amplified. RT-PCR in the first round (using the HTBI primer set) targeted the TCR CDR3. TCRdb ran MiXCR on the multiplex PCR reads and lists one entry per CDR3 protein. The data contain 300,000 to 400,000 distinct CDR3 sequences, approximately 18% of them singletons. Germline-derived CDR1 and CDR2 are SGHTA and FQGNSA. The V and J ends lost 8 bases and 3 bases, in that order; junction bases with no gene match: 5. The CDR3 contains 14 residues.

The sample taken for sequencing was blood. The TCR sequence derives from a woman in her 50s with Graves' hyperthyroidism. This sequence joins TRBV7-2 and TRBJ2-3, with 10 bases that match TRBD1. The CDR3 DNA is TGTGCCAGCGCTCGGGACAGGGGAACAGATACGCAGTATTTT. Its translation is CASARDRGTDTQYF.